These 26 T cell receptor beta chains came from one sample sequenced in a study of blood T cell repertoires in COVID-19. The protocol was immunoSEQ multiplex PCR, while the TCRdb copy is restricted to in-frame clones and leaves out a portion. This sample carries approximately 160,000 clones, around 80% of them seen once, and the ten largest clones take roughly 8%. Sequencing was performed on peripheral blood. The receptor source for this set is a man aged 55 to 70 with acute or convalescent COVID-19.

The chain has TRBV11-2 and TRBJ2-1; D is uncertain. CDR3 size: 15 residues. Looked up from germline, CDR1 is SGHAT and CDR2 is FQNNGV. Trimming took off 5 bases at V and 4 bases at J, with 15 bases between the two ends. This CDR3 is CASSPEPYDYNEQFF. The CDR3 DNA reads as TGTGCCAGCAGCCCAGAACCTTACGATTACAATGAGCAGTTCTTC.

The chain uses TRBV6-1 and TRBJ1-1; D perhaps matches TRBD1 (5 bases). Germline V gene sequence: CDR1 MNHNS, CDR2 SASEGT. This CDR3 is 13 amino acids long. V was cut by 1 base and J by 7 bases, with 10 bases left in between. CDR3 region: CASSEGGRSEAFF. The CDR3 DNA reads TGTGCCAGCAGTGAAGGGGGGAGGAGTGAAGCTTTCTTT.

The chain uses TRBV19 and TRBJ1-2; D remains ambiguous. CDR3 length: 15 residues. V lost 4 bases, J lost 2 bases, and 14 bases lay in between. CDR1 LNHDA and CDR2 SQIVND come from the germline V gene (reference sequence). The CDR3 region is CASSNPTAGNYGYTF. CDR3 nucleotides: TGTGCCAGTAGTAACCCCACCGCGGGGAACTATGGCTACACCTTC.

V is TRBV19 and J is TRBJ1-1; D not certain. This CDR3 region has 13 residues. CDR1 and CDR2 (germline): LNHDA, SQIVND (reference sequence). V shed 3 bases and J shed 3 bases, with 8 bases lying between them. The CDR3 reads CASSIEGDTEAFF. In nucleotides, the CDR3 is TGTGCCAGTAGTATCGAGGGAGACACTGAAGCTTTCTTT.

The chain couples TRBV5-6 to TRBJ2-3, with 14 bases fitting TRBD2. Germline V gene data show CDR1 as SGHDT and CDR2 as YYEEEE. V was pared by 4 bases and J by 4 bases, with 8 bases of the junction left unmatched. This CDR3 has 17 residues. CDR3 in amino acids: CASSLPGLAGEADTQYF. The CDR3 DNA sequence: TGTGCCAGCAGCCTCCCGGGACTAGCGGGGGAGGCAGATACGCAGTATTTT.

As to this clone: One end of the junction fails to match germline, which may point to a read error. This chain links TRBV5-6 with TRBJ2-3, with a tentative D call TRBD2 (5 bases). Per the germline V gene, CDR1 is SGHDT and CDR2 is YYEEEE. This CDR3 has 15 residues. The CDR3 DNA is TGTGCCAGCAGTTTGGGAGCTAGTAGCACAGATACGCAGTATTTT. Protein product: CASSLGASSTDTQYF.

The chain employs TRBV6-5 and TRBJ2-4; the D gene is possibly TRBD2 (6 bases). V was clipped by 2 bases and J by 6 bases, with 8 bases between them. Germline V lookup: CDR1 MNHEY, CDR2 SVGAGI. The CDR3 extends over 13 amino acids. In nucleotides, the CDR3 is TGTGCCAGCAGTTACGTGCGGGGAAACATTCAGTACTTC. Encoded protein: CASSYVRGNIQYF.

The chain uses TRBV2 and TRBJ1-2, with a weak D call TRBD1 (6 bases). The germline V and J ends were trimmed by 8 bases and 6 bases, with 13 bases remaining between them. CDR3 length: 12 amino acids. The germline CDR1 and CDR2 sequences are SNHLY and FYNNEI. CDR3: CASQGTPHGYTF. DNA for the CDR3: TGTGCCAGCCAGGGGACACCGCATGGCTACACCTTC.

This clone showed up just a few times. The rearrangement links TRBV7-7 to TRBJ2-5; D possibly corresponds to TRBD1 (6 bases). V was clipped by 4 bases and J by 2 bases, with 14 bases between them. In germline, CDR1 is SSHAT, CDR2 FNYEAQ (reference sequence). The CDR3 sequence is 15 residues long. The CDR3 here is CASSSYIGGQETQYF. The CDR3 DNA reads TGTGCCAGCAGCTCATATATAGGGGGACAAGAGACCCAGTACTTC.

The chain employs TRBV6-2 or TRBV6-3 and TRBJ2-2, with unresolved D. The CDR3 has 15 amino acids. The germline gives CDR1 MNHEY, CDR2 SVGEGT. V gave up 5 bases and J gave up 0 bases, with 10 bases separating them. As DNA, the CDR3 is TGTGCCAGCAGTAGAACTCCCGCGAACACCGGGGAGCTGTTTTTT. Translating it yields CASSRTPANTGELFF.

The rearrangement joins TRBV7-8 to TRBJ1-2; D uncertain. The CDR3 runs 12 residues. The germline V and J ends were trimmed by 5 bases and 4 bases, with 8 bases remaining between them. CDR1 SGHVS and CDR2 FQNEAQ come from the germline V gene. The CDR3 loop is CASSPLPYGYTF. The DNA for the CDR3 is TGTGCCAGCAGCCCACTTCCCTATGGCTACACCTTC.

This clone has a single count. The DNA for the CDR3 is TGCAGCGTTAGTAGGGGCAGGAACACTGAAGCTTTCTTT. Encoded protein: CSVSRGRNTEAFF. This sequence joins TRBV29-1 and TRBJ1-1; tentatively, D is TRBD1 (5 bases). Trimming removed 5 bases at V and 1 base at J, with 11 bases between. Per the germline V gene, CDR1 is SQVTM and CDR2 is ANQGSEA. The CDR3 runs to 13 residues.

The CDR3 region has the DNA TGTGCCTGGAGTGCAGGGTACGGAAACACCATATATTTT. This encodes CAWSAGYGNTIYF. The chain has TRBV30 and TRBJ1-3, with D tentatively TRBD1 (5 bases). Germline V CDR1 and CDR2: GTSNPN, SVGIG (reference sequence). With 1 base removed from V and 4 bases from J, the gap between germline ends came to 8 bases. This CDR3 contains 13 residues.

This sequence joins TRBV9 and TRBJ2-7, with TRBD1 matching 9 bases. CDR1 is SGDLS and CDR2 is YYNGEE in the germline V gene. J gave up 2 bases and V 0 bases, and 3 bases lay outside the gene matches. The CDR3 covers 15 residues. DNA of the CDR3: TGTGCCAGCAGCGTAGGGGGACAGGGAACCTACGAGCAGTACTTC. This sequence encodes CASSVGGQGTYEQYF.

CDR3 sequence: CASSERGRNGETQYF. Written as DNA, the CDR3 is TGTGCCAGCAGTGAAAGGGGGCGCAACGGGGAGACCCAGTACTTC. The V gene is TRBV6-1, the J gene TRBJ2-5, with 7 bases lining up with TRBD1. V shed 2 bases, J shed 5 bases, and the junction held 8 bases outside the gene matches. Germline loops: CDR1 MNHNS, CDR2 SASEGT. This CDR3 region has 15 residues.

CDR3 amino acids: CASSSQGTRTYNEQFF. CDR3 in DNA: TGTGCCAGCAGCTCACAAGGGACTAGAACCTACAATGAGCAGTTCTTC. This rearrangement joins TRBV7-2 to TRBJ2-1, with 8 bases lining up with TRBD2. CDR1 is SGHTA, CDR2 FQGNSA, per germline. The junction had 7 bases not matched to a gene; V was cut back by 4 bases and J by 2 bases. This CDR3 contains 16 residues.

The V and J genes are TRBV21-1 and TRBJ2-7; the table calls TRBD1, which could not be checked here. TRBV21-1 is recorded as a pseudogene. There are 17 residues in the CDR3. The CDR3 loop reads CASSTQKTGTGVDEQYF. The CDR3 region has the DNA TGTGCCAGCAGCACGCAGAAAACCGGGACAGGGGTGGACGAGCAGTACTTC.

J is TRBJ2-6 and V is TRBV7-9, with 8 bases that match TRBD1. Germline V gene lookup returns CDR1 SEHNR and CDR2 FQNEAQ (reference sequence). The trim removed 2 bases at V and 1 base at J, leaving 1 base unmatched. The CDR3 runs 16 residues. In DNA form, the CDR3 reads TGTGCCAGCAGCTTAAGGACAGGGTCTGGGGCCAACGTCCTGACTTTC. Protein sequence: CASSLRTGSGANVLTF.

The J gene is TRBJ1-1, the V gene TRBV5-1, with D possibly matching TRBD1 (6 bases). Germline assignment: CDR1 SGHRS and CDR2 YFSETQ. This CDR3 is 15 amino acids long. Between the trimmed V and J ends, which lost 4 bases and 0 bases, there was a span of 13 bases. This CDR3 is CASSRQEGMNTEAFF. CDR3 bases: TGCGCCAGCAGCCGACAGGAAGGGATGAACACTGAAGCTTTCTTT.

This clone was seen only a few times. V is TRBV2 and J is TRBJ2-2; no clear D. Looked up from germline, CDR1 is SNHLY and CDR2 is FYNNEI. V lost 4 bases and J 1 base, leaving 10 bases between the germline ends. CDR3 length: 15 residues. The DNA for the CDR3 is TGTGCCAGCAGTGCCAACCCACAGAACACCGGGGAGCTGTTTTTT. It codes for CASSANPQNTGELFF.

CDR3 region: CASSSQGSHEQYF. The CDR3 region has the DNA TGTGCCAGCAGTTCCCAGGGGTCCCACGAGCAGTACTTC. This chain links TRBV6-5 with TRBJ2-7; D may be TRBD1 (6 bases). Germline V CDR1 and CDR2: MNHEY, SVGAGI. This CDR3 has 13 residues. Trimming took off 4 bases at V and 5 bases at J, with 12 bases between the two ends.

This clone showed up just a few times. This chain joins TRBV19 and TRBJ1-3; D remains unclear. CDR3 size: 14 residues. V was pared by 6 bases and J by 0 bases, with 9 bases between. Germline lookup yields CDR1 LNHDA and CDR2 SQIVND (reference sequence). CDR3 DNA sequence: TGTGCCAGTAGCAACACCCGCTCTGGAAACACCATATATTTT. Protein: CASSNTRSGNTIYF.

There are many counts of this clone. CDR3 coding DNA: TGTGCCAGCTCACCTCGGACAGTTTCTGGAAACACCATATATTTT. Translated, it gives CASSPRTVSGNTIYF. This chain connects TRBV18 to TRBJ1-3; TRBD1 is a possible D gene (6 bases). Trimming took off 3 bases at V and 1 base at J, with 10 bases between the two ends. CDR1 and CDR2 (germline): KGHSH, LQKENI. This CDR3 is 15 amino acids long. Drawing the rest from reference TRBV18 and TRBJ1-3, the complete variable domain is NAGVMQNPRHLVRRRGQEARLRCSPMKGHSHVYWYRQLPEEGLKFMVYLQKENIIDESGMPKERFSAEFPKEGPSILRIQQVVRGDSAAYFCASSPRTVSGNTIYFGEGSWLTVV.

This chain links TRBV9 with TRBJ1-1; 7 nucleotides match TRBD1. In germline, CDR1 is SGDLS, CDR2 YYNGEE. V lost 0 bases and J lost 0; bases outside the gene matches: 5. The CDR3 spans 16 residues. CDR3 protein: CASSVGAGGLNTEAFF. In nucleotides, the CDR3 is TGTGCCAGCAGCGTAGGGGCAGGGGGTTTGAACACTGAAGCTTTCTTT.

V usage is TRBV11-1 and J usage is TRBJ1-3, with a tentative D call TRBD1 (5 bases). Deletions cut 3 bases from V and 3 bases from J, with 12 bases between. This CDR3 has 15 residues. Looked up from germline, CDR1 is SGHAT and CDR2 is FQDESV (reference sequence). The CDR3 coding sequence is TGTGCCAGCAGCTTCGACGTGGGGCTTGGAAACACCATATATTTT. It yields the protein CASSFDVGLGNTIYF.

This clone was seen a handful of times. The same CDR3 arises from other DNA sequences in this sample as well. V is TRBV5-1 and J is TRBJ2-5; 15 bases line up with TRBD2. J gave up 4 bases and V 2 bases, and 6 bases lay outside the gene matches. CDR1 and CDR2 (germline): SGHRS, YFSETQ. The CDR3 extends over 17 amino acids. The CDR3 DNA reads TGCGCCAGCAGCTTCGGACTAGCGGGGGGGCAGGGAGAGACCCAGTACTTC. This codes for CASSFGLAGGQGETQYF.